This T cell receptor (beta chain) stems from a study of control samples from healthy donors and cancer patients. Repertoires were generated with immunoSEQ multiplex PCR, while TCRdb's copy carries only in-frame clones and drops some. The sample holds 100,000 to 150,000 clones, 80% to 95% seen once. V was cut by 2 bases and J by 4 bases, with 2 bases left in between. Germline V gene sequence: CDR1 SGHDT, CDR2 YYEEEE. The CDR3 extends over 11 amino acids. The chain links TRBV5-6 to TRBJ2-3; no reliable D call. Input material: PBMCs. The sequence derives from a man older than 75 with head and neck cancer. CDR3 region: CASSFADTQYF. In DNA, the CDR3 is TGTGCCAGCAGCTTTGCAGATACGCAGTATTTT.